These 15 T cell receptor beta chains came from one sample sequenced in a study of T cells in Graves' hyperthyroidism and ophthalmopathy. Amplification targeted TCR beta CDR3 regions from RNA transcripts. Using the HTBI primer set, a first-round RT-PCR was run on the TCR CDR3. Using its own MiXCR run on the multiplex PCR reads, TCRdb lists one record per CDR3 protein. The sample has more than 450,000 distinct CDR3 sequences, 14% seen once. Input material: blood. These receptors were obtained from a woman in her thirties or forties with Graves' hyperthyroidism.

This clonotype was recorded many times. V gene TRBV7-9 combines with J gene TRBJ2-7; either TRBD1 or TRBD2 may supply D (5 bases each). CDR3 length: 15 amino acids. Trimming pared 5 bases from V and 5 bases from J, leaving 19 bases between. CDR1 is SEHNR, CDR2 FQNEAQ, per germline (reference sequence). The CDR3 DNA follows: TGTGCCAGCAGCCCCAGGAAGACAATGGGACACGAGCAGTACTTC. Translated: CASSPRKTMGHEQYF.

The CDR3 here is CATWRGYYEQYF. The CDR3 bases are TGTGCCACCTGGAGGGGGTACTACGAGCAGTACTTC. The genes are TRBV24-1 and TRBJ2-7; either TRBD1 or TRBD2 may fit D (6 bases each). Germline CDR1 is KGHDR and CDR2 is SFDVKD. V was trimmed by 9 bases and J by 3 bases, leaving 11 bases between them. The CDR3 loop spans 12 amino acids.

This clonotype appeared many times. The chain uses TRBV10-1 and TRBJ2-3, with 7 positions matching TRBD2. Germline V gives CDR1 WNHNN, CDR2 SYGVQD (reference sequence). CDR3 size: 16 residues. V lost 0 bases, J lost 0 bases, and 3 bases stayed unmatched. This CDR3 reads CASSESSSGSTDTQYF. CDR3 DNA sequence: TGCGCCAGCAGTGAGTCGTCTAGCGGTAGCACAGATACGCAGTATTTT.

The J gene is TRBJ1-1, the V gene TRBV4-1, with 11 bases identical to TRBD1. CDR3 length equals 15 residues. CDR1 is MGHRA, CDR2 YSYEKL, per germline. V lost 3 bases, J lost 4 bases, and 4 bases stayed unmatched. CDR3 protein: CASSQDRGLSTEAFF. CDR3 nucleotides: TGCGCCAGCAGCCAGGACAGGGGGCTGTCCACTGAAGCTTTCTTT.

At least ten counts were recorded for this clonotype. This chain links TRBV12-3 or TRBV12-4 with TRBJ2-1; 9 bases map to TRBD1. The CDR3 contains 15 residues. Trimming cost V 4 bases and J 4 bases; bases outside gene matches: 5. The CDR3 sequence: CASSSRDRVYNEQFF. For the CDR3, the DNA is TGTGCCAGCAGTTCCCGGGACAGGGTTTACAATGAGCAGTTCTTC.

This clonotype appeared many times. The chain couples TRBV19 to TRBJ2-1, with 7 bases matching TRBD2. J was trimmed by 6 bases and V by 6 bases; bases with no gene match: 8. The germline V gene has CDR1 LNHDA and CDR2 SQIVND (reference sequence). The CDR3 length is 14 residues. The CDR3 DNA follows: TGTGCCAGTAGGCGGGAGAATCAAGGCAATGAGCAGTTCTTC. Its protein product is CASRRENQGNEQFF.

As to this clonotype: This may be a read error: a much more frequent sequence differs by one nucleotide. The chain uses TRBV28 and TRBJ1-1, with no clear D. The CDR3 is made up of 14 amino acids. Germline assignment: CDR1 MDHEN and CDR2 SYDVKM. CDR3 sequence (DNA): TGTGCCAGCAGCCCTCAGAAGTTGAACACTGAAGCTGTCTTT. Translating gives CASSPQKLNTEAVF.

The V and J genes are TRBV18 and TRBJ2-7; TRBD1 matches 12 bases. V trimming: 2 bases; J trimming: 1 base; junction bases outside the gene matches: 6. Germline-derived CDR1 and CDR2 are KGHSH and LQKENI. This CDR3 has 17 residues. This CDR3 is CASSPGTGGAGSYEQYF. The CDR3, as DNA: TGTGCCAGCTCACCAGGGACAGGGGGCGCGGGATCCTACGAGCAGTACTTC. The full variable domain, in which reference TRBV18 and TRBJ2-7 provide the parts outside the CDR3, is NAGVMQNPRHLVRRRGQEARLRCSPMKGHSHVYWYRQLPEEGLKFMVYLQKENIIDESGMPKERFSAEFPKEGPSILRIQQVVRGDSAAYFCASSPGTGGAGSYEQYFGPGTRLTVT.

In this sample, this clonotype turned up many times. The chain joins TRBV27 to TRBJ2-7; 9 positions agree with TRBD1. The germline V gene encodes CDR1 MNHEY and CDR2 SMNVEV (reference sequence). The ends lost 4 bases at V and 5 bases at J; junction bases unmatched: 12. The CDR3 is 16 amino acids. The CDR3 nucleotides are TGTGCCAGCAGTTCCTCGATCTGGGACAGGGCACACGAGCAGTACTTC. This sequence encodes CASSSSIWDRAHEQYF.

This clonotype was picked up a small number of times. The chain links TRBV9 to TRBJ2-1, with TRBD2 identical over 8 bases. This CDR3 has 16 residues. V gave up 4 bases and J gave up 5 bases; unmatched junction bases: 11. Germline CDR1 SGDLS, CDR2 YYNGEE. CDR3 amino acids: CASSPLGTRDNNEQFF. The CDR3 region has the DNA TGTGCCAGCAGCCCCCTCGGGACTAGGGATAACAATGAGCAGTTCTTC.

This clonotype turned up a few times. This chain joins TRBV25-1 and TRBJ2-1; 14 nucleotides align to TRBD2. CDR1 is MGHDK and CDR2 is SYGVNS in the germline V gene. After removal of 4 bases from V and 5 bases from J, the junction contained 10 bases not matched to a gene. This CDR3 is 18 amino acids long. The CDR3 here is CASSAWIGLAGGNNEQFF. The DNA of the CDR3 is TGTGCCAGCAGTGCATGGATCGGACTAGCGGGAGGTAACAATGAGCAGTTCTTC.

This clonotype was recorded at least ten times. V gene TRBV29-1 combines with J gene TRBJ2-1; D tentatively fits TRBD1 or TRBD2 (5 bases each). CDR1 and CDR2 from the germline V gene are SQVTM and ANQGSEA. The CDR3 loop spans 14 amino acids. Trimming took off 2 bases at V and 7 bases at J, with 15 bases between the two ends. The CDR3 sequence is CSVEKPGTVNEQFF. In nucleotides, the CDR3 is TGCAGCGTTGAAAAACCCGGGACCGTTAATGAGCAGTTCTTC.

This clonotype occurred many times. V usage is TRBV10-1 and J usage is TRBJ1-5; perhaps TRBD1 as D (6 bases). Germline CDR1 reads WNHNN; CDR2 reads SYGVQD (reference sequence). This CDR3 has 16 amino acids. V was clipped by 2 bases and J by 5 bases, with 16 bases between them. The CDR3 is CASSEALRGKDQPQHF. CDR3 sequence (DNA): TGCGCCAGCAGTGAGGCCCTCAGGGGAAAGGATCAGCCCCAGCATTTT.

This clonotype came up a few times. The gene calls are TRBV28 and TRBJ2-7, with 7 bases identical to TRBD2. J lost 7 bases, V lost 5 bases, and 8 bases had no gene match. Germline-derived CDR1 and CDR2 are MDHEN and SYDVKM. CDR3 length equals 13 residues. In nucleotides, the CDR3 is TGTGCCAGCAGTCCAACCCTAGCGGAAGAGCAGTACTTC. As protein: CASSPTLAEEQYF.

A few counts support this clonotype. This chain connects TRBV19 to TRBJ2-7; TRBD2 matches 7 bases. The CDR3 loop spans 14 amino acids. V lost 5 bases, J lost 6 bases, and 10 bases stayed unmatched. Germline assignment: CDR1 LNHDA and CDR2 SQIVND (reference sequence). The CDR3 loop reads CASSPHRDYPEQYF. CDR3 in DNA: TGTGCCAGTAGTCCCCACCGGGACTACCCCGAGCAGTACTTC. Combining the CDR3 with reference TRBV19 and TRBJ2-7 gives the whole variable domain DGGITQSPKYLFRKEGQNVTLSCEQNLNHDAMYWYRQDPGQGLRLIYYSQIVNDFQKGDIAEGYSVSREKKESFPLTVTSAQKNPTAFYLCASSPHRDYPEQYFGPGTRLTVT.